A selection of T cell receptor beta chains follows, all from one sample in a study of shared clonotypes between healthy human individuals. TCRdb keeps only in-frame clones here, not all; method: immunoSEQ multiplex PCR. Of some 1 million clones listed, approximately 72% are singletons. Sequencing used memory CD4+ T cells sorted from blood. These receptors were collected from a young man in good health. Both conserved end residues are part of each CDR3. The D gene is left open where the match is weak. The size entry is marked missing in some rows and otherwise reads once, few, many or a size class.

J,V,size,D,CDR3,DNA
TRBJ2-2,TRBV5-1,-,TRBD2,CASSLNPRAGDTGELFF,TGCGCCAGCAGCTTGAATCCCAGGGCGGGGGACACCGGGGAGCTGTTTTTT
TRBJ2-1,TRBV2,-,TRBD2,CASSWTSNEQFF,TGTGCCAGCAGTTGGACTAGCAATGAGCAGTTCTTC
TRBJ2-3,TRBV9,-,-,CASSVAGGGGPDTQYF,TGTGCCAGCAGCGTAGCCGGGGGAGGGGGGCCAGATACGCAGTATTTT
TRBJ2-1,TRBV5-1,-,TRBD2,CASSLALAGGSYNEQFF,TGCGCCAGCAGCTTGGCGCTAGCGGGGGGGTCCTACAATGAGCAGTTCTTC
TRBJ1-4,TRBV2,-,TRBD1,CASRTRQGATNEKLFF,TGTGCCAGCAGGACGAGACAGGGGGCAACTAATGAAAAACTGTTTTTT
TRBJ1-5,TRBV30,-,-,CAWSGNSNQPQHF,TGTGCCTGGAGTGGCAATAGCAATCAGCCCCAGCATTTT
TRBJ2-7,TRBV19,-,TRBD2,CASSMLLGGGSYEQYF,TGTGCCAGTAGTATGCTCCTCGGCGGGGGCTCCTACGAGCAGTACTTC
TRBJ2-1,TRBV6-1,many,-,CASSGRAGRTGVNEQFF,TGTGCCAGCAGTGGTAGGGCGGGGCGGACGGGTGTCAATGAGCAGTTCTTC
TRBJ2-3,TRBV4-3,-,-,CASSQVDAYTDTQYF,TGCGCCAGCAGCCAAGTGGACGCGTACACAGATACGCAGTATTTT
TRBJ1-3,TRBV9,-,-,CASSVGVGASGNTIYF,TGTGCCAGCAGCGTAGGGGTCGGAGCCTCTGGAAACACCATATATTTT
TRBJ2-3,TRBV19,-,TRBD2,CASSTRLAGSLDTQYF,TGTGCCAGTAGTACCAGACTAGCGGGGTCTTTAGATACGCAGTATTTT
TRBJ2-5,TRBV5-1,-,-,CASRWGVQETQYF,TGCGCCAGCAGGTGGGGCGTACAAGAGACCCAGTACTTC